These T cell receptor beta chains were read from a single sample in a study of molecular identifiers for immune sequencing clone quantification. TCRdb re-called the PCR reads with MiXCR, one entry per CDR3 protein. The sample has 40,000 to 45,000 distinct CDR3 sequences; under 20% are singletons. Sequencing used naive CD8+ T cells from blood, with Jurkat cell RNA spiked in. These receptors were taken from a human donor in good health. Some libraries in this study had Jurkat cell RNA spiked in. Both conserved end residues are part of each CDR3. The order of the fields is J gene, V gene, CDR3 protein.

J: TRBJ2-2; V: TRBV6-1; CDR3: CASPGDPNTGELFF
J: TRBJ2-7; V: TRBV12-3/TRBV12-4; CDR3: CASSPGGVTYEQYF
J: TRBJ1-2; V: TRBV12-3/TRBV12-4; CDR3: CASSSTGVDGYTF
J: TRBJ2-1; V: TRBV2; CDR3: CASREPPGQGGHEQFF
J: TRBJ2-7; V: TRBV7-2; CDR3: CASSRPLRQASYEQYF
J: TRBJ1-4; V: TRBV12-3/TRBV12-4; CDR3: CASSPGSGNEKLFF
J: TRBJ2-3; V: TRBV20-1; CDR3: CSARDTGEGRTDTQYF
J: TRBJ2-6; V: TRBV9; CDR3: CASSVGSGANVLIF
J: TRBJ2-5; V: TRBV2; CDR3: CASSPEETQYF
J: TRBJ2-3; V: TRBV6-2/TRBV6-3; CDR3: CASSYWSTDTDTQYF
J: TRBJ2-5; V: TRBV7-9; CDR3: CASSLLSSGSRETQYF
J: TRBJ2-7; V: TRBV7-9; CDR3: CASSTFPQGTPYEQYF
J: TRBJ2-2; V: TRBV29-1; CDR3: CSVVRRGTGELFF
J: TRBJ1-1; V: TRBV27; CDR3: CASSLSAFGTEAFF
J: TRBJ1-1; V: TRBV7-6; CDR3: CASSLNGQNTEAFF
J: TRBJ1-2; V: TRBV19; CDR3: CASNGPQGAYYGYTF
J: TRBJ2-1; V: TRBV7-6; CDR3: CASSYRVGSYNEQFF
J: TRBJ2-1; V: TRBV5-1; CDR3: CASSLAGYRYNEQFF
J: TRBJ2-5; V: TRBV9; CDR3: CASSVGGSRETQYF
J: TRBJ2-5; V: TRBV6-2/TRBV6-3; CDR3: CASSYGEKTQYF
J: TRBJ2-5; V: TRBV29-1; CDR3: CSVEEALQETQYF
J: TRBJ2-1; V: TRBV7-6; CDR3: CASSSGLAGGLVRQFF
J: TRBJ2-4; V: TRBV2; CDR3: CASSEGLFVAKNIQYF
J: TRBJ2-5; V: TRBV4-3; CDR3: CASSQGGAAGGPKYF
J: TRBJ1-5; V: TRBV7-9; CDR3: CASSLGGGSYQPQHF
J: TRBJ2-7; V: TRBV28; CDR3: CASRRNKLPSGKEQYF
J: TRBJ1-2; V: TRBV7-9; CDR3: CASSLVSTGDHGYTF
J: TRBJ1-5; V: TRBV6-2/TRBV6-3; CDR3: CASRSVGNNQPQHF
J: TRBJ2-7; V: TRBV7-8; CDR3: CASSPPPPRGSYEQYF
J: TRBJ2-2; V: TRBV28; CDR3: CASSAAGTFTGELFF
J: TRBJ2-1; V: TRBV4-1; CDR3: CASSQDDRDTYNEQFF
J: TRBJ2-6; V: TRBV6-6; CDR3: CASSYPRDSKNPSGANVLTF
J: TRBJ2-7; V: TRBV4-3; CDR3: CASSQDRGRYYEQYF
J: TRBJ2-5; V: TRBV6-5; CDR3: CASNPAWRDQETQYF
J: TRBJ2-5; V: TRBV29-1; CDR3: CSVERLGSGETQYF
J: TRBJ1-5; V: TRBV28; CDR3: CASSNPDRPNQPQHF
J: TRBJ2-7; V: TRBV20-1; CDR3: CSARDLGQGNGEQYF
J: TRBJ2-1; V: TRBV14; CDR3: CASSQPGTSGSSYNEQFF
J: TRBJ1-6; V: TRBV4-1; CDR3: CASSQDRSPLHF
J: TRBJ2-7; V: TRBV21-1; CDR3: CASSKAQSIRRQTSLSYEQYF
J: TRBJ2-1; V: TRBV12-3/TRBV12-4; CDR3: CASMEDDNEQFF
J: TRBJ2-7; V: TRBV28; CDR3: CASSFLEGTIYEQYF
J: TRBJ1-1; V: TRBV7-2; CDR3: CASGDRGREAFF